The sample holds a few counts of the clone carrying this T cell receptor (beta chain). V lost 4 bases and J lost 3; bases outside the gene matches: 6. Germline values: CDR1 SGDLS, CDR2 YYNGEE. The CDR3 sequence is 15 residues long. The PCR contained 60 Vbeta and 13 Jbeta primers. Method: immunoSEQ multiplex PCR; TCRdb's copy keeps in-frame clones and lacks some. The sample includes 150,000 to 200,000 clones, 9.5% to 15% of them seen just once. These data are taken from a study of cytomegalovirus exposure and HLA in healthy donors. The sequence came from a man aged 50 to 60 in good health and CMV-seropositive. The V and J genes are TRBV9 and TRBJ1-5; 8 bases are a match to TRBD1. Sample: PBMCs. CDR3 sequence: CASSPGTGVNQPQHF. The DNA for the CDR3 is TGTGCCAGCAGCCCAGGGACAGGCGTCAATCAGCCCCAGCATTTT.